This TCR beta chain was sequenced during a study of blood T cell repertoires in COVID-19. The wider study: There were acute and convalescent COVID-19 samples, and they came from the United States, Italy and Spain. PBMCs, B-cell-depleted T cells, or T cells were the source of the cDNA or gDNA that made up the material.

This clone has a single count. In the original workflow: The authors estimated nucleated cell counts from reference gene primer amplification. Sequencing was performed with immunoSEQ multiplex PCR; in TCRdb, only in-frame clones are kept and a portion is missing. The D gene and trimming were derived from the DNA, and the V and J assignments and clone size from that table. The table shows about 16,000 clones, with around nine tenths occurring only once. With 9 bases removed from V and 4 bases from J, the gap between germline ends came to 27 bases. CDR1 is MDHEN, CDR2 SYDVKM, per germline. The CDR3 length is 18 residues.

The sequence came from a man in his sixties with acute or convalescent COVID-19. Input material: peripheral blood. V gene TRBV28 combines with J gene TRBJ1-4; maybe TRBD1 (6 bases). Here the CDR3 reads CASRGLRGAQDYNEKLFF. The CDR3 region has the DNA TGTGCCAGTAGGGGGTTACGGGGGGCTCAAGATTATAATGAAAAACTGTTTTTT.